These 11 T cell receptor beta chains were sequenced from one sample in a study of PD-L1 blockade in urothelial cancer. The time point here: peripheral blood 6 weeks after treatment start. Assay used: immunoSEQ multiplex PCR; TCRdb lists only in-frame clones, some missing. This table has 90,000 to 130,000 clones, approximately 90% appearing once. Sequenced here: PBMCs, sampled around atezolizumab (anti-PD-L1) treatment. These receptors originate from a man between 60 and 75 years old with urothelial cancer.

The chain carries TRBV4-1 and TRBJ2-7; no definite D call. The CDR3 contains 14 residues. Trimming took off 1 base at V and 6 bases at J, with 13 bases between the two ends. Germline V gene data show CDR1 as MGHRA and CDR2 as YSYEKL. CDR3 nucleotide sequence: TGCGCCAGCAGCCAAGGAGAAACCAGGCCCGAGCAGTACTTC. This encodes CASSQGETRPEQYF.

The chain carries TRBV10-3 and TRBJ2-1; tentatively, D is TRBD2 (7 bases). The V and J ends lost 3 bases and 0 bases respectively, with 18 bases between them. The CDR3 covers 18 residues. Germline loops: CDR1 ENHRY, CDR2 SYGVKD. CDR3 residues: CAISDLGGGDRSYNEQFF. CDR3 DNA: TGTGCCATCAGTGATTTGGGCGGGGGCGACCGCTCCTACAATGAGCAGTTCTTC.

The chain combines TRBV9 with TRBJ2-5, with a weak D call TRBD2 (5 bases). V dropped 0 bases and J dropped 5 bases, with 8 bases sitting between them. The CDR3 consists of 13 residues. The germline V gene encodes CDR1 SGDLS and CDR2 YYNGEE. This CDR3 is CASSVAGVETQYF. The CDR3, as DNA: TGTGCCAGCAGCGTAGCCGGGGTGGAGACCCAGTACTTC.

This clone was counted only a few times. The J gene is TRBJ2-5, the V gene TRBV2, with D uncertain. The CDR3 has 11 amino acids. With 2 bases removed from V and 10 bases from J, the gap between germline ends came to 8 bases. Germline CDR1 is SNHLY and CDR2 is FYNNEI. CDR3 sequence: CASSEIQYQYF. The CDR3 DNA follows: TGTGCCAGCAGTGAAATCCAGTACCAGTACTTC. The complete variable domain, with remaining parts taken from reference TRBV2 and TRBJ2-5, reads EPEVTQTPSHQVTQMGQEVILRCVPISNHLYFYWYRQILGQKVEFLVSFYNNEISEKSEIFDDQFSVERPDGSNFTLKIRSTKLEDSAMYFCASSEIQYQYFGPGTRLLVL.

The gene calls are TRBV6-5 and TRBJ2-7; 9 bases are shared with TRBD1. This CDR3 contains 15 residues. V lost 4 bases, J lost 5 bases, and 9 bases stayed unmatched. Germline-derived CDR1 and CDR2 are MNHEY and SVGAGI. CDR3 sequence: CASSFLGTGSNEQYF. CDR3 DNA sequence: TGTGCCAGCAGTTTCTTAGGGACAGGGTCCAACGAGCAGTACTTC.

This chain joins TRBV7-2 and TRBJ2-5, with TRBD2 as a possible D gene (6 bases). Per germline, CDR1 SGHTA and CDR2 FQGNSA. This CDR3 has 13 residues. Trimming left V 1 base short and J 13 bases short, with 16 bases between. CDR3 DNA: TGTGCCAGCAGCTTAGAGGTTAGCGGACCTCTGTACTTC. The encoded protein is CASSLEVSGPLYF.

The CDR3 here is CASSPPGLAGVIQYF. In DNA form, the CDR3 reads TGTGCCAGCTCACCCCCGGGACTAGCGGGCGTCATTCAGTACTTC. The chain combines TRBV18 with TRBJ2-4, with TRBD2 matching 12 bases. The CDR3 sequence is 15 residues long. Germline V lookup: CDR1 KGHSH, CDR2 LQKENI. The junction had 6 bases not matched to a gene; V was cut back by 3 bases and J by 9 bases.

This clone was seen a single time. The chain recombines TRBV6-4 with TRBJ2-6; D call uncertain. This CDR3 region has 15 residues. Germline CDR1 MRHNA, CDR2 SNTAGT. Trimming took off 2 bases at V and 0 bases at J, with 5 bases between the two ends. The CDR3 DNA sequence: TGTGCCAGCAGTGACCTGGCCTCTGGGGCCAACGTCCTGACTTTC. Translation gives CASSDLASGANVLTF.

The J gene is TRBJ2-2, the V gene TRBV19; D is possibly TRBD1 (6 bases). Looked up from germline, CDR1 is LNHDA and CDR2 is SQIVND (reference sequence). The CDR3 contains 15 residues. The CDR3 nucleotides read TGTGCAAGCGGCGACAAGGGGGCGAACACCGGGGAGCTGTTTTTT. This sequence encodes CASGDKGANTGELFF.

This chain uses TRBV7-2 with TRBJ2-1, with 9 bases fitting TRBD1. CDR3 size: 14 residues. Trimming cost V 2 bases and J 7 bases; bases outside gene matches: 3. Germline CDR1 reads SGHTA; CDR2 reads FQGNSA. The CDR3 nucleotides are TGTGCCAGCAGCTTACGACAGGGGGGGAATGAGCAGTTCTTC. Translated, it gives CASSLRQGGNEQFF.

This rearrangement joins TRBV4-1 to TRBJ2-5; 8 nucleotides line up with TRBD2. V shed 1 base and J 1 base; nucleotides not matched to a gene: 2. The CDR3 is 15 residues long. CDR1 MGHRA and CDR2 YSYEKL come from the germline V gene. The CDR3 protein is CASSQVRGAQETQYF. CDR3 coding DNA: TGCGCCAGCAGCCAAGTGCGGGGGGCCCAAGAGACCCAGTACTTC.